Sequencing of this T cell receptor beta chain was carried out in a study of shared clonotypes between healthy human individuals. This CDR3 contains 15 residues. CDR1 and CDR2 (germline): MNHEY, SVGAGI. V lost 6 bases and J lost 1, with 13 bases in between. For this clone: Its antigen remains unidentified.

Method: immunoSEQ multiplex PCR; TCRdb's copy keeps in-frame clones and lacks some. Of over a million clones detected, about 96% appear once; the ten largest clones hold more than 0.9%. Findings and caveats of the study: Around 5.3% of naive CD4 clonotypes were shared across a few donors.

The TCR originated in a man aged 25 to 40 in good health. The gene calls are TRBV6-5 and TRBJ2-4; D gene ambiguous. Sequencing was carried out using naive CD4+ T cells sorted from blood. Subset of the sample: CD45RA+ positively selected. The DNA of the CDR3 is TGTGCCAGCAGAACGGGCTTCGATGCCAAAAACATTCAGTACTTC. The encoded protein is CASRTGFDAKNIQYF.